The rows below give T cell receptor beta chains drawn from one sample of a study of blood T cell repertoires in COVID-19. The assay was immunoSEQ multiplex PCR, and TCRdb's table has in-frame clones only and misses some. In the table there are some 65,000 clones, about 88% of which are singletons. Sequences were obtained from peripheral blood. The receptor source for this set is a man aged 60 to 69 with acute or convalescent COVID-19. Each CDR3 is given with its conserved first and last residue. D genes are given only for firm matches. Clone size appears in some rows only: once, few, many, or a class for an expanded clone.

J: TRBJ1-2; size: .; D: TRBD1; V: TRBV2; CDR3: CASSRTGYGNYGYTF; DNA: TGTGCCAGCAGTCGGACAGGGTATGGCAACTATGGCTACACCTTC
J: TRBJ1-1; size: few; D: TRBD1; V: TRBV2; CDR3: CASSRMTGGSEAFF; DNA: TGTGCCAGCAGTCGAATGACAGGGGGTTCTGAAGCTTTCTTT
J: TRBJ1-2; size: few; D: .; V: TRBV3-1/TRBV3-2; CDR3: CASSQGSRYINYGYTF; DNA: TGTGCCAGCAGCCAAGGATCCAGGTATATCAACTATGGCTACACCTTC
J: TRBJ2-4; size: .; D: .; V: TRBV5-1; CDR3: CASSLATGRAKNIQYF; DNA: TGCGCCAGCAGCTTGGCGACAGGCCGAGCCAAAAACATTCAGTACTTC
J: TRBJ1-2; size: .; D: TRBD1; V: TRBV25-1; CDR3: CASSEYRGDGYTF; DNA: TGTGCCAGCAGTGAATACAGGGGGGATGGCTACACCTTC
J: TRBJ1-4; size: .; D: .; V: TRBV7-9; CDR3: CASSPVPGRSWGPEKLFF; DNA: TGTGCCAGCAGCCCCGTCCCGGGACGGTCTTGGGGGCCTGAAAAACTGTTTTTT
J: TRBJ1-2; size: .; D: TRBD1; V: TRBV3-1/TRBV3-2; CDR3: CASSQVAGGFGGYTF; DNA: TGTGCCAGCAGCCAAGTTGCAGGGGGCTTCGGTGGCTACACCTTC
J: TRBJ2-7; size: .; D: .; V: TRBV12-3/TRBV12-4; CDR3: CASRTTEDYEQYF; DNA: TGTGCCAGCCGCACGACAGAGGACTACGAGCAGTACTTC
J: TRBJ2-3; size: few; D: .; V: TRBV6-6; CDR3: CASSYSGDSTDTQYF; DNA: TGTGCCAGCAGTTACTCAGGAGATAGCACAGATACGCAGTATTTT
J: TRBJ1-2; size: .; D: .; V: TRBV4-1; CDR3: CASSPDSNYGYTF; DNA: TGCGCCAGCAGCCCGGACAGTAACTATGGCTACACCTTC
J: TRBJ1-2; size: few; D: .; V: TRBV10-3; CDR3: CAISEQKGGYGYTF; DNA: TGTGCCATCAGTGAACAGAAAGGGGGATATGGCTACACCTTC
J: TRBJ2-3; size: .; D: TRBD1; V: TRBV10-3; CDR3: CAIGTGGPDTQYF; DNA: TGTGCCATCGGGACAGGGGGCCCAGATACGCAGTATTTT
J: TRBJ1-4; size: .; D: .; V: TRBV4-1; CDR3: CASSLVLREKLFF; DNA: TGCGCCAGCAGCCTAGTTTTACGTGAAAAACTGTTTTTT
J: TRBJ2-7; size: .; D: .; V: TRBV3-1/TRBV3-2; CDR3: CASSQRGAYEQYF; DNA: TGTGCCAGCAGCCAGCGGGGCGCCTACGAGCAGTACTTC
J: TRBJ1-3; size: .; D: TRBD1; V: TRBV11-3; CDR3: CASSDGQGPRAPSGNTIYF; DNA: TGTGCCAGCAGCGACGGACAGGGTCCGCGCGCTCCCTCTGGAAACACCATATATTTT
J: TRBJ1-2; size: .; D: .; V: TRBV7-9; CDR3: CASSFVGNYGYTF; DNA: TGTGCCAGCAGCTTCGTCGGTAACTATGGCTACACCTTC
J: TRBJ1-2; size: .; D: TRBD1; V: TRBV5-6; CDR3: CASRRDRAGGYTF; DNA: TGTGCCAGCAGGCGGGACAGGGCGGGTGGCTACACCTTC
J: TRBJ2-1; size: .; D: TRBD2; V: TRBV7-6; CDR3: CASSLMQGGGLYNEQFF; DNA: TGTGCCAGCAGCTTAATGCAGGGCGGGGGGCTCTACAATGAGCAGTTCTTC
J: TRBJ2-1; size: .; D: TRBD2; V: TRBV4-2; CDR3: CASSPTLAGGPYNEQFF; DNA: TGTGCCAGCAGCCCCACTTTAGCGGGGGGGCCCTACAATGAGCAGTTCTTC
J: TRBJ1-1; size: few; D: .; V: TRBV19; CDR3: CASRRSGDTEAFF; DNA: TGTGCCAGCCGCAGGTCCGGGGACACTGAAGCTTTCTTT
J: TRBJ1-4; size: .; D: .; V: TRBV9; CDR3: CASSVDTAEKLFF; DNA: TGTGCCAGCAGCGTAGACACAGCTGAAAAACTGTTTTTT
J: TRBJ2-6; size: .; D: .; V: TRBV9; CDR3: CASSARGVGANVLTF; DNA: TGTGCCAGCAGCGCCAGGGGGGTTGGGGCCAACGTCCTGACTTTC
J: TRBJ2-3; size: .; D: TRBD2; V: TRBV10-3; CDR3: CAISDGAGGSSKDTQYF; DNA: TGTGCCATCAGTGACGGAGCGGGGGGTTCTTCCAAAGATACGCAGTATTTT
J: TRBJ1-6; size: .; D: .; V: TRBV7-8; CDR3: CASSVADRTSSYNSPLHF; DNA: TGTGCCAGCAGCGTAGCAGACAGGACGAGCTCCTATAATTCACCCCTCCACTTT
J: TRBJ2-1; size: .; D: .; V: TRBV9; CDR3: CASSARGATYNEQFF; DNA: TGTGCCAGCAGCGCCCGGGGGGCTACTTACAATGAGCAGTTCTTC
J: TRBJ1-2; size: once; D: .; V: TRBV4-1; CDR3: CASSQDQGRSGSYTF; DNA: TGCGCCAGCAGCCAAGATCAGGGGCGGTCCGGTAGCTACACCTTC
J: TRBJ2-3; size: .; D: .; V: TRBV18; CDR3: CASSPPRSTDTQYF; DNA: TGTGCCAGCTCACCACCCAGGTCCACAGATACGCAGTATTTT
J: TRBJ1-2; size: .; D: .; V: TRBV24-1; CDR3: CATSDYHFGYTF; DNA: TGTGCCACCAGTGACTACCACTTCGGCTACACCTTC
J: TRBJ1-2; size: .; D: TRBD1; V: TRBV2; CDR3: CASTRTGIGYTF; DNA: TGTGCCAGCACTAGGACAGGGATTGGCTACACCTTC
J: TRBJ2-1; size: .; D: .; V: TRBV9; CDR3: CASSARNSGSYNEQFF; DNA: TGTGCCAGCAGCGCCCGAAATAGCGGATCCTACAATGAGCAGTTCTTC
J: TRBJ2-1; size: .; D: TRBD1; V: TRBV4-1; CDR3: CASSQAGGSYNEQFF; DNA: TGCGCCAGCAGCCAAGCAGGGGGCTCTTACAATGAGCAGTTCTTC
J: TRBJ2-3; size: .; D: TRBD2; V: TRBV19; CDR3: CASSIELAGGWADTQYF; DNA: TGTGCCAGTAGTATAGAACTAGCGGGGGGTTGGGCAGATACGCAGTATTTT
J: TRBJ1-1; size: .; D: .; V: TRBV29-1; CDR3: CSVRRGRDTEAFF; DNA: TGCAGCGTTCGTCGTGGGAGGGACACTGAAGCTTTCTTT
J: TRBJ1-6; size: .; D: .; V: TRBV19; CDR3: CASSSSQGDSPLHF; DNA: TGTGCCAGTAGTAGCTCACAGGGCGATTCACCCCTCCACTTT
J: TRBJ2-7; size: .; D: .; V: TRBV6-5; CDR3: CASSYTALAYEQYF; DNA: TGTGCCAGCAGTTATACAGCCTTAGCCTACGAGCAGTACTTC
J: TRBJ2-2; size: once; D: .; V: TRBV5-1; CDR3: CASSLPAGELFF; DNA: TGCGCCAGCAGCTTGCCCGCCGGGGAGCTGTTTTTT